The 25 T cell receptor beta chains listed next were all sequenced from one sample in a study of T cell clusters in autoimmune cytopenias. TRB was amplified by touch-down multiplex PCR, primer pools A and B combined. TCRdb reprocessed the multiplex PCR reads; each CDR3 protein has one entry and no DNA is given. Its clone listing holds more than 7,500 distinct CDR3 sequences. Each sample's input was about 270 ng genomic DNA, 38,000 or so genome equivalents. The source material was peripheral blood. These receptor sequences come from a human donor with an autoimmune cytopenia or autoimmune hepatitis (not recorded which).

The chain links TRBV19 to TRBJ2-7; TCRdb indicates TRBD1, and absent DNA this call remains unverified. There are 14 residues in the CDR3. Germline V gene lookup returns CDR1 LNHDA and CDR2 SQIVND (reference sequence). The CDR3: CASSTQPLGNEQFF.

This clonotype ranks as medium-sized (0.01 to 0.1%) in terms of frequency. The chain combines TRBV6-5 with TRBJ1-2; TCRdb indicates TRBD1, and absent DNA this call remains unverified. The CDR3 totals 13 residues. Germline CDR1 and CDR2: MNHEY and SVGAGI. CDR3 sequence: CATSKTGNYGYTF.

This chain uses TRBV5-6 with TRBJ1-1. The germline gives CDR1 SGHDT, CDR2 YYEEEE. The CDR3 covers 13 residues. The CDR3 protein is CASSLPENTEAFF. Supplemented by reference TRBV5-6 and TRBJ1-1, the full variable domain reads DAGVTQSPTHLIKTRGQQVTLRCSPKSGHDTVSWYQQALGQGPQFIFQYYEEEERQRGNFPDRFSGHQFPNYSSELNVNALLLGDSALYLCASSLPENTEAFFGQGTRLTVV.

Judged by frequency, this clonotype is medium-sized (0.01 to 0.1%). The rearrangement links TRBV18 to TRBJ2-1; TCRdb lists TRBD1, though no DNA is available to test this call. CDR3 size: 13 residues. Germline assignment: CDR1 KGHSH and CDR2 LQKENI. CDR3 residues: CASSPGQGNEQFF.

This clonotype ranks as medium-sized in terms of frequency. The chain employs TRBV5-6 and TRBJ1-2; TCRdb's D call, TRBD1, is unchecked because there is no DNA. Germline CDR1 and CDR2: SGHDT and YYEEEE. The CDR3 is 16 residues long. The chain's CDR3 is CASSAPGTAAGYGYTF.

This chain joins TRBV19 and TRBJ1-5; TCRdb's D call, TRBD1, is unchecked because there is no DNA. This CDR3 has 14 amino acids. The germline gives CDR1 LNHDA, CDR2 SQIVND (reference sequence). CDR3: CASRDRAGNQPQHF.

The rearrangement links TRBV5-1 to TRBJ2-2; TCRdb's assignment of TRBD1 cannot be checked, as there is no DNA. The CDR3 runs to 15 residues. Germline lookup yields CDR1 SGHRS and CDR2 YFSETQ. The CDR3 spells CASSRTGGITGELFF. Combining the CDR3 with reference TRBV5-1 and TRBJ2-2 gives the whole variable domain KAGVTQTPRYLIKTRGQQVTLSCSPISGHRSVSWYQQTPGQGLQFLFEYFSETQRNKGNFPGRFSGRQFSNSRSEMNVSTLELGDSALYLCASSRTGGITGELFFGEGSRLTVL.

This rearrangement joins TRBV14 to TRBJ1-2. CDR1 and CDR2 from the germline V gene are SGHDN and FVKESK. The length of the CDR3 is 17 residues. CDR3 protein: CASSQEVGGHRAGGYTF.

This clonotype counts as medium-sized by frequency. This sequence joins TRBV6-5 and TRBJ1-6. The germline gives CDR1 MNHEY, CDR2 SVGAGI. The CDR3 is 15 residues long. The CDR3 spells CASSYSNRDNSPLHF.

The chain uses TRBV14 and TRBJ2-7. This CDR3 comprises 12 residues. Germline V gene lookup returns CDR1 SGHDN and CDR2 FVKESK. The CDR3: CASSRHGYEQYF.

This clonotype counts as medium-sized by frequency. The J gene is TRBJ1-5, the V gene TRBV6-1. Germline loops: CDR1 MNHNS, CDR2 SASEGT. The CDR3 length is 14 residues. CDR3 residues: CASSYQHHNQPQHF.

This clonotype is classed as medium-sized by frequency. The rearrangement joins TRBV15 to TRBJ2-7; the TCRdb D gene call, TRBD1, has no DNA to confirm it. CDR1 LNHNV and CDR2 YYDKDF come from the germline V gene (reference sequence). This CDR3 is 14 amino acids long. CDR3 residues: CATSRPDRAYEQYF.

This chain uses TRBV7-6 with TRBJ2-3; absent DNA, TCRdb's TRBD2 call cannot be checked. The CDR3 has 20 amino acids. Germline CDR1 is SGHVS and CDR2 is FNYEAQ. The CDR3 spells CASSAPLGTSGGSSTDTQYF.

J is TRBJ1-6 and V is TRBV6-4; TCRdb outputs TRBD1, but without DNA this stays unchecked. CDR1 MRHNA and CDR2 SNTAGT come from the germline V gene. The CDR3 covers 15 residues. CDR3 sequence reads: CASSEADRRNSPLHF.

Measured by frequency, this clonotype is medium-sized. The CDR3 sequence: CSVVVDRSTEAFF. The rearrangement links TRBV29-1 to TRBJ1-1. Germline CDR1 is SQVTM and CDR2 is ANQGSEA. The length of the CDR3 is 13 residues.

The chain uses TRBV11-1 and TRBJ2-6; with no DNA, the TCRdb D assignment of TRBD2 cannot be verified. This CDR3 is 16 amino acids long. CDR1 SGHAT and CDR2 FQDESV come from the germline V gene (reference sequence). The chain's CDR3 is CASSQVESRGANVLTF.

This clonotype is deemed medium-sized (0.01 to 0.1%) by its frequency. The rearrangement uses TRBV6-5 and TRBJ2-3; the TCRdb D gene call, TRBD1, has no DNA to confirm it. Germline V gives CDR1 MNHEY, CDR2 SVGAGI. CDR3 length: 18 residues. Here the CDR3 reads CASSYAQPGDPKIHTQYF.

CDR3 residues: CASSLRGWKNTEAFF. The chain combines TRBV5-6 with TRBJ1-1; lacking DNA, the TRBD1 call made by TCRdb goes unchecked. Germline loops: CDR1 SGHDT, CDR2 YYEEEE. CDR3 size: 15 residues.

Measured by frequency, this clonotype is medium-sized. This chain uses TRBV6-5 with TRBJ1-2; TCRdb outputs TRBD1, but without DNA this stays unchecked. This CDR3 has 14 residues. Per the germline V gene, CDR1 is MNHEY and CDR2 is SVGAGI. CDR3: CASSYGQGLHGYTF.

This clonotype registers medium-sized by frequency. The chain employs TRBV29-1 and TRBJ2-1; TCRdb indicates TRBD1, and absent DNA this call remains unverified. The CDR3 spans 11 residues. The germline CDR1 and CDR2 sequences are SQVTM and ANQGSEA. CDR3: CSVAPLDEQFF.

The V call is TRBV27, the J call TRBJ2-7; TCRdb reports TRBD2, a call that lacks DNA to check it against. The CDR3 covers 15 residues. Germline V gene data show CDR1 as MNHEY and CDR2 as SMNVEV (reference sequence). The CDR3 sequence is CASSSNRAPPTEQYF.

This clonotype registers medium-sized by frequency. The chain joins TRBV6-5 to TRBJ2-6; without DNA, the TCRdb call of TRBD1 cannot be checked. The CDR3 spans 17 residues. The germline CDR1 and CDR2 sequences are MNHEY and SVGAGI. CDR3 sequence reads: CASSSAQGYPGANVLTF.

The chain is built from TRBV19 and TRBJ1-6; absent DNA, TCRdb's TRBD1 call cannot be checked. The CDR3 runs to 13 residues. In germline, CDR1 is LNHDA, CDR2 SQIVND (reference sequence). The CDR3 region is CASRLGPNSPLHF.

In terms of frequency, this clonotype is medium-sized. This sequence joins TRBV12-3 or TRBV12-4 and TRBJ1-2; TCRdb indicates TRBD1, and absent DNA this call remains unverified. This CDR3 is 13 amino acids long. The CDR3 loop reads CATKGKAIYGYTF.

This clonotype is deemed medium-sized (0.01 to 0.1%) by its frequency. CDR3 sequence: CASSEQKGYEQYF. The chain carries TRBV6-1 and TRBJ2-7. This CDR3 spans 13 amino acids. CDR1 MNHNS and CDR2 SASEGT come from the germline V gene.